This paragraph reports one TCR beta chain. The target of this receptor is not known. Base qualities are not provided; no much larger clone lies one nucleotide away. The source of the sample is a study of cytomegalovirus exposure and HLA in healthy donors (dated by TCRdb to 2016 to 2017). Context from the whole study: According to an earlier analysis of 587 of the donors, 150 million to 200 million T cells yielded 100 million or so unique TCR beta sequences and approximately 300 Gb of sequence data. Alongside the repertoire data, information on donor age, sex, ethnicity and CMV serostatus was compiled. In the later analysis, no new phenotypic data were used to find candidate immune exposures; instead, reliance was placed on TCR beta sequences and their occurrence across donors. The study aimed to test whether cataloging public T cell receptors could reveal signatures of past pathogen exposure. Several DR-DQ haplotypes were handled as single units for association and clustering, since linkage in the cohort was strong. The study used immunosequencing to profile the T cell repertoires of several hundred subjects and linked those repertoires to cytomegalovirus serostatus. High-throughput TCR immunosequencing, statistical association of individual TCRs with disease status, and machine learning were combined to predict cytomegalovirus infection status. A separate validation cohort of 100 to 150 different subjects was used in addition to the roughly 670-subject first cohort. A later genetic analysis used genome-wide SNP genotypes for about 55% of the 666 donors, treating that subset as a discovery cohort. An earlier analysis of several hundred of the donors used high-throughput TCR beta sequencing to judge whether each TCR beta V gene segment behaved as functional or pseudogenic. Typing coverage varied by locus: roughly 629-630 donors for A, B, C, DRB1 and DQB1; roughly 560 for DQA1; more than 600 for DPA1; about 450 for DPB1. About 300 gigabases of sequencing data and 80 million or so unique TCR sequences were included in an early release covering 500 to 750 HLA-typed donors. A later analysis re-examined previously published TCR beta repertoires from around 670 donors and added high-resolution HLA genotyping to investigate patterns of TCR occurrence. Of the roughly 400 genotyped donors, approximately 83% fell in the genetic ancestry cluster associated with self-reported Caucasian donors. Every repertoire in the discovery cohort had been generated on one and the same sequencing platform. Class I and class II HLA loci were covered by the typing at four-digit resolution. On average, around 240,000 unique TCR beta nucleotide sequences were sequenced per donor among about 400 genotyped donors of the cohort, with 15% to 20% of those sequences being non-productive. Study-level results and caveats: In a later genetic analysis, a missense DCLRE1C variant was associated with V-gene and J-gene trimming of TCR beta chains, and the association was replicated in an independent cohort. In a later analysis, the rate of TCR association differed among HLA loci, with DRB1 alleles having the most associated TCRs and HLA-C alleles having the fewest. A group of highly shared sequence variants was considered likely to be a technical artifact of the sequencing pipeline. This cohort had only TCR beta chains sequenced, and the lack of alpha or paired-chain data limited which features could be detected. Linkage disequilibrium might explain the correlated functional status among segregating V segments, but an unknown experimental factor could not be ruled out. Most TCR sequences were observed very rarely across donors, whereas some public TCRs were present in many individuals. The presence/absence analyses assumed that sequencing depth was roughly uniform across donors, and that assumption may not be true. A further reported finding was that TCR beta sequences accurately predicted the HLA-A and HLA-B alleles for most subjects in the first cohort. Compared with the approximately 600-donor mean, donors in an Asian-associated ancestry cluster had fewer N-insertions in productive TCRs, according to a later genetic analysis. The authors suggested that the approach could potentially be extended to other disease states and immunological phenotypes. In vitro tests confirmed that three of the cytomegalovirus-associated TCR beta chains recognize cytomegalovirus antigens. When HLA alleles, especially DR and DQ, strongly co-occurred, attributing TCR associations to individual alleles was difficult. Because counts were too low, seventeen rarely observed V segments, including chromosome 9 orphons, were excluded from the earlier analysis of 500 to 700 of the donors. In both the original and validation cohorts, the classifier was reported to diagnose cytomegalovirus status with high specificity and sensitivity. The study listed over 150 TCR beta chains as associated with cytomegalovirus. At a false discovery rate of 0.05, a later analysis linked 15,000 to 20,000 TCR beta sequences to specific HLA alleles. An earlier analysis of roughly 570 of the donors showed that most TCR beta V segments appeared in productive rearrangements either about 87% or about 30% of the time, which broadly matched IMGT annotations. A later analysis found that most CMV-associated TCR beta chains appeared HLA-restricted, with HLA associations seemingly driven largely by CMV exposure. For the cohort, immune exposure information was limited to CMV serostatus. Several of the top co-occurrence clusters appeared to be linked to parvovirus B19, influenza, CMV and Epstein-Barr virus, according to a later analysis. In a later analysis, HLA-associated TCR beta chains showed more clonal expansion and lower generation probabilities than non-associated chains that were equally common. HLA typing was unavailable for some donors at each locus, so association tests used only the typed subset. Because the 87-base-pair reads could not distinguish some IMGT-functional V segments, including TRBV6-2 and TRBV6-3, those segments were excluded.

The CDR3 starts with the cysteine, ends with the phenylalanine, and has 15 residues. The read is trimmed to its CDR3 DNA, 45 bases read in frame from base 1. V is pared back by 4 bases and J by 1 base, with 11 bases lying between the germline termini. CDR1 and CDR2, per the germline V gene (reference sequence), are LNHDA and SQIVND. The cohort consisted of 666 healthy bone marrow donors. At the time of sampling, every cohort member was nominally healthy, though immune exposures that went unrecorded were likely present. The donor was CMV seronegative and belonged to the group of 352 seronegative cohort members. A peripheral blood sample was provided by each donor, and peripheral blood mononuclear cells were used for TCR beta sequencing. Genomic DNA extraction from the blood cell samples was performed with the Qiagen DNeasy Blood Extraction Kit. Library preparation was by the immunoSEQ multiplex PCR assay. A mixture of 60 forward primers for TCR Vbeta segments and 13 reverse primers for TCR Jbeta segments was used in the multiplex PCR. The CDR3 region of rearranged TCR beta genes was amplified from genomic DNA with a multiplex PCR assay. The Illumina HiSeq System was used to sequence the amplified TCR beta libraries as 87-base-pair reads. The original pipeline was this. A later analysis tallied about 77 million unique TCR beta chains across the 610 or so repertoires, and around 9.9 million of those chains were shared by two or more donors. Raw reads were error-corrected and collapsed into unique sequences with a nearest-neighbor algorithm that merged closely related sequences to remove PCR and sequencing errors. CDR3 sequences were aligned to IMGT reference sequences to assign V, D and J gene segments. For a sequence to be retained, at least a six-nucleotide match to both a V gene segment and a J gene segment was required. Rearrangements were classified as productive when the CDR3 lacked stop codons and remained in frame with V and J, and all other rearrangements were classified as non-productive. CDR3 was defined by IMGT convention, running from the second conserved V-encoded cysteine to the conserved J-encoded phenylalanine. The earlier analysis of 500 to 600 of the donors excluded sequences that lacked an unambiguous match to a single V gene segment. An earlier analysis of 587 of the donors called V segments functional above 56.7% productive rearrangements and segregating when the between-donor standard deviation exceeded 5%. A statistical classification framework was built to diagnose cytomegalovirus status from the catalog of TCR beta chain sequences. A later analysis assigned V and J genes by comparing TCR nucleotide sequences with IMGT/GENE-DB human TR gene sequences. A later analysis assigned CDR3 sequences and most-parsimonious VDJ recombination scenarios with the TCRdist pipeline. A later analysis defined each TCR beta chain by its CDR3 amino acid sequence plus V-gene family, and excluded reads lacking a unique V-gene family. In a later analysis, 500 to 700 highly shared, low-generation-probability nucleotide sequences were removed to address suspected cross-contamination and a sequencing artifact. In a later analysis, a clonal expansion index was calculated for each public chain from normalized within-repertoire ranks of inferred template counts. In a later analysis, generation probabilities were computed using a VDJ recombination model fitted to out-of-frame rearrangements, and the results were checked against IGoR. A later analysis scored TCR-TCR, TCR-HLA and TCR-CMV co-occurrence with hypergeometric tests, applying a repertoire-size bias correction to TCR pairs. False discovery rates were estimated in a later analysis by permuting HLA or CMV assignments 20 times. A later analysis grouped co-occurring TCRs with DBSCAN, adding TCRdist sequence similarity when clustering within HLA-allele-positive subsets. For co-occurrence clustering, repertoires with fewer than 30,000 or more than 120,000 public chains were excluded, along with about five repertoires with anomalous nucleotide sharing. TCRdb's version of the immuneACCESS table is confined to in-frame rearrangements and falls short of the full clone set. An unresolved V gene accounts for under half of the shortfall where checked; the remainder is of unknown origin. V, J and clone size derive from that table, while D and trimming were established from the DNA sequence. The table for this sample lists more than 150,000 clones; 76% of them were counted only once. The biggest ten clones account for around 1.6% of the sample.

The sequencing input was PBMCs. The chain uses TRBV19 and TRBJ1-3, and TRBD1 may be the D gene, going by 6 matching bases. The source of this sequence is a man between 18 and 29 years old in good health and CMV-seronegative. In nucleotides, the sequence is TGTGCCAGTAGTAGACCACAGGGATCTGGAAACACCATATATTTT. This gives the protein CASSRPQGSGNTIYF.